The 15 T cell receptor beta chains presented below share a single source sample, sequenced in a study of T cell responses to AZD1222 COVID-19 vaccine. Sequencing used immunoSEQ multiplex PCR; TCRdb keeps in-frame clones, though not all of them. The sample includes around 140,000 clones, approximately 89% of them seen just once. The sequences come from peripheral blood, collected 28 days after the second AZD1222 dose. The receptors were gathered from an adult who received the AZD1222 COVID-19 vaccine.

This chain uses TRBV12-3 or TRBV12-4 with TRBJ1-6; weak D call: TRBD1 (5 bases). The CDR3 sequence is 11 residues long. Trimming removed 8 bases at V and 7 bases at J, with 6 bases between. CDR3 amino acids: CASSGNSPLHF. DNA of the CDR3: TGTGCCAGCTCAGGGAATTCACCCCTCCACTTT.

The chain employs TRBV12-3 or TRBV12-4 and TRBJ2-2; D is unclear. This CDR3 is built from 11 residues. V was clipped by 7 bases and J by 6 bases, with 6 bases between them. As DNA, the CDR3 is TGTGCCAGCACCGCCTCCGGGGAGCTGTTTTTT. Protein: CASTASGELFF.

This chain links TRBV21-1 with TRBJ1-1; the table calls TRBD1, which could not be checked here. TRBV21-1 constitutes a pseudogene. The length of the CDR3 is 11 residues. The CDR3 region is CASSNKTEAFF. In DNA, the CDR3 is TGTGCCAGCAGCAACAAAACTGAAGCTTTCTTT.

This clone was seen once. The J gene is TRBJ2-1, the V gene TRBV19, with a weak D call TRBD1 (5 bases). The V gene lost 5 bases and the J gene lost 6 bases, with 17 bases spanning the gap. CDR3 size: 15 residues. The germline V gene encodes CDR1 LNHDA and CDR2 SQIVND (reference sequence). CDR3 in DNA: TGTGCCAGTAGTCCCTCCCTAGGGGAAAGCAATGAGCAGTTCTTC. Translating gives CASSPSLGESNEQFF.

V usage is TRBV10-3 and J usage is TRBJ1-1; D uncertain. V was shortened by 4 bases and J by 0 bases, with 12 bases between the two germline ends. CDR3 length equals 15 residues. Germline CDR1 is ENHRY and CDR2 is SYGVKD. The CDR3 region has the DNA TGTGCCATCAGTGCCTCCATGGGTGTGAACACTGAAGCTTTCTTT. This sequence encodes CAISASMGVNTEAFF.

The chain carries TRBV4-1 and TRBJ1-1, with D hard to call. CDR3 size: 14 residues. The ends were cut back, 5 bases at V and 1 base at J, with 11 bases in the middle. Germline CDR1 MGHRA, CDR2 YSYEKL. CDR3 region: CASSGRTENTEAFF. CDR3 in DNA: TGCGCCAGCAGCGGACGGACGGAGAACACTGAAGCTTTCTTT.

The chain has TRBV7-3 and TRBJ2-5, with TRBD2 matching over 11 bases. CDR1 and CDR2 (germline): SGHTA, FQGTGA. V was clipped by 5 bases and J by 5 bases; unmatched bases: 10. The CDR3 spans 16 residues. The CDR3 is CASSRGTSGRGETQYF. Here the CDR3 DNA reads TGTGCCAGCAGCCGTGGGACTAGCGGCCGCGGGGAGACCCAGTACTTC.

This clone was seen once. This chain links TRBV25-1 with TRBJ2-7; TRBD2 matches 8 bases. The CDR3 sequence is 12 residues long. Germline V gene lookup returns CDR1 MGHDK and CDR2 SYGVNS. Germline trimming cut 10 bases from V and 7 bases from J; bases unmatched to any gene: 9. The CDR3 is CATLGGGREQYF. The CDR3 coding sequence is TGTGCCACCCTCGGGGGGGGACGGGAGCAGTACTTC.

The chain is built from TRBV4-1 and TRBJ1-2; D is unresolved. The V end was cut by 0 bases, the J end by 8 bases, with 7 bases between. Looked up from germline, CDR1 is MGHRA and CDR2 is YSYEKL. The CDR3 loop spans 12 amino acids. The CDR3 reads CASSQEAEGYTF. CDR3 in DNA: TGCGCCAGCAGCCAAGAAGCGGAGGGCTACACCTTC.

The rearrangement links TRBV6-4 to TRBJ2-1; 8 bases agree with TRBD1. The CDR3 extends over 14 amino acids. Germline loops: CDR1 MRHNA, CDR2 SNTAGT. Trimming removed 3 bases from V and 2 bases from J; junction bases left unmatched: 0. As DNA, the CDR3 is TGTGCCAGCAGTGAACAGGGGGCCTACAATGAGCAGTTCTTC. Encoded protein: CASSEQGAYNEQFF.

J is TRBJ1-1 and V is TRBV24-1; no clear D gene. Germline assignment: CDR1 KGHDR and CDR2 SFDVKD. The CDR3 is 13 residues long. The ends were cut back, 4 bases at V and 11 bases at J, with 16 bases in the middle. The CDR3 region is CATSENTGLGAFF. In nucleotides, the CDR3 is TGTGCCACCAGTGAGAATACCGGCCTGGGGGCTTTCTTT.

V gene TRBV18 combines with J gene TRBJ1-1; 8 bases map to TRBD1. Germline V CDR1 and CDR2: KGHSH, LQKENI. This CDR3 region has 16 residues. Losses at the gene ends were 3 bases for V and 4 bases for J; bases not matched to a gene: 10. The CDR3 sequence is CASSPTGTGVGTEAFF. DNA for the CDR3: TGTGCCAGCTCACCCACCGGGACAGGAGTAGGCACTGAAGCTTTCTTT.

CDR3 bases: TGTGCCTGGAGTAAGAAACTAGCGGGAGGGGGGGATACGCAGTATTTT. Its protein product is CAWSKKLAGGGDTQYF. V usage is TRBV30 and J usage is TRBJ2-3; 13 bases are a match to TRBD2. CDR1 and CDR2 from the germline V gene are GTSNPN and SVGIG (reference sequence). This CDR3 region has 16 residues. Germline trimming cut 2 bases from V and 6 bases from J; bases unmatched to any gene: 8.

The chain recombines TRBV28 with TRBJ1-1, with D unclear. CDR3 length: 11 amino acids. Germline assignment: CDR1 MDHEN and CDR2 SYDVKM. The ends were cut back, 6 bases at V and 11 bases at J, with 13 bases in the middle. CDR3 coding DNA: TGTGCCAGCAGGAAACAGCCGTGGGCTTTCTTT. This codes for CASRKQPWAFF.

The chain has TRBV7-2 and TRBJ2-1; 10 bases are a match to TRBD1. V dropped 5 bases and J dropped 3; count of bases not matched to a gene: 4. Germline V gene lookup returns CDR1 SGHTA and CDR2 FQGNSA. The CDR3 totals 15 residues. In nucleotides, the CDR3 is TGTGCCAGCAGCATCGGACAGGGGGTCTACAATGAGCAGTTCTTC. Translated: CASSIGQGVYNEQFF.